These 2 T cell receptor beta chains share one sample of origin, sequenced in a study of T-cell memory formation after mild COVID-19. A single record per CDR3 protein comes from TCRdb applying MiXCR to the 5' RACE reads. The data show around 300,000 distinct CDR3 sequences, with roughly an eighth seen just once and roughly 21% held by the top ten. The sequenced sample consisted of PBMCs or a T cell subset sorted from them (not recorded which). These receptors were collected from a man aged 18 to 35 who had mild COVID-19 (a few samples of this study predate the infection). Cell type and time point are not known.

The CDR3 sequence: CASSLGGLASQETQYF. CDR3 DNA sequence: TGTGCCAGCAGCTTAGGGGGACTAGCGAGTCAAGAGACCCAGTACTTC. The V gene is TRBV7-8, the J gene TRBJ2-5, with 10 bases that match TRBD2. The germline gives CDR1 SGHVS, CDR2 FQNEAQ. The CDR3 runs to 16 residues. The ends lost 1 base at V and 2 bases at J; junction bases unmatched: 4.

This clonotype was observed at least ten times. V is TRBV12-3 or TRBV12-4 and J is TRBJ1-5, with TRBD1 identical over 7 bases. The J segment lost 9 bases and the V segment lost 5 bases, leaving 4 bases of the junction unmatched. The CDR3 length is 12 residues. CDR3 in DNA: TGTGCCAGCAGTCCCCAGGGGGGGCCCCAGCATTTT. This sequence encodes CASSPQGGPQHF.